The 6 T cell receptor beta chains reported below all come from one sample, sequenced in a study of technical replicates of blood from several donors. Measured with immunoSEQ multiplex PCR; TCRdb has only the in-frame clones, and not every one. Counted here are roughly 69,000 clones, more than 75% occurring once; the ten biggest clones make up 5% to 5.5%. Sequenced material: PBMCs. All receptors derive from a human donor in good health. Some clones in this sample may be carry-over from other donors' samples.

The CDR3 spells CASSLTGLARHNEQFF. The CDR3 DNA is TGTGCCAGCAGCTTGACAGGACTAGCGCGGCACAATGAGCAGTTCTTC. V is TRBV5-6 and J is TRBJ2-1; 9 bases line up with TRBD2. J lost 5 bases, V lost 1 base, and 7 bases had no gene match. The CDR3 consists of 16 residues. From germline, CDR1 is SGHDT and CDR2 YYEEEE.

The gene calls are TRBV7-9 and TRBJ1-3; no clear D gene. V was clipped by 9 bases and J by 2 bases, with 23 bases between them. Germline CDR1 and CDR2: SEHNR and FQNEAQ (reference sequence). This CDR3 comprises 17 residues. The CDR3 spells CASHRDLGGTTGNTIYF. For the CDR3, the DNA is TGTGCCAGTCACCGGGATTTAGGAGGAACTACTGGAAACACCATATATTTT. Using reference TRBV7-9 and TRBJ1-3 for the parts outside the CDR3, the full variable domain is DTGVSQNPRHKITKRGQNVTFRCDPISEHNRLYWYRQTLGQGPEFLTYFQNEAQLEKSRLLSDRFSAERPKGSFSTLEIQRTEQGDSAMYLCASHRDLGGTTGNTIYFGEGSWLTVV.

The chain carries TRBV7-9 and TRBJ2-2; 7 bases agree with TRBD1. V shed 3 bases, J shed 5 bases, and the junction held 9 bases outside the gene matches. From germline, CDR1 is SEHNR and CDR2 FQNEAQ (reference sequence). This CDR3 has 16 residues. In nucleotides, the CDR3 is TGTGCCAGCAGCTTTCCCGGGCAGGGGGAGACCGGGGAGCTGTTTTTT. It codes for CASSFPGQGETGELFF.

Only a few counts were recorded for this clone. The CDR3: CASSLGTNTEAFF. Written as DNA, the CDR3 is TGTGCCAGCAGCCTGGGCACCAACACTGAAGCTTTCTTT. The chain is built from TRBV7-9 and TRBJ1-1, with no clear D. This CDR3 has 13 amino acids. The ends were cut back, 5 bases at V and 2 bases at J, with 9 bases in the middle. Germline-derived CDR1 and CDR2 are SEHNR and FQNEAQ (reference sequence).

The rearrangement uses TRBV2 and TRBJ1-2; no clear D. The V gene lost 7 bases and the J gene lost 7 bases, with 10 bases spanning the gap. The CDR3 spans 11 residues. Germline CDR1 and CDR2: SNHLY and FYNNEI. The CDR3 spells CASNYHLGYTF. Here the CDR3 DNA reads TGTGCCAGCAACTACCACCTTGGCTACACCTTC.

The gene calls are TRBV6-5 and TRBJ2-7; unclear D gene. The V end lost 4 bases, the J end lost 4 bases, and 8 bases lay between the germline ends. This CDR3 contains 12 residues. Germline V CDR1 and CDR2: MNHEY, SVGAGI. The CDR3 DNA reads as TGTGCCAGCAGTTCGACAACGTACGAGCAGTACTTC. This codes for CASSSTTYEQYF.